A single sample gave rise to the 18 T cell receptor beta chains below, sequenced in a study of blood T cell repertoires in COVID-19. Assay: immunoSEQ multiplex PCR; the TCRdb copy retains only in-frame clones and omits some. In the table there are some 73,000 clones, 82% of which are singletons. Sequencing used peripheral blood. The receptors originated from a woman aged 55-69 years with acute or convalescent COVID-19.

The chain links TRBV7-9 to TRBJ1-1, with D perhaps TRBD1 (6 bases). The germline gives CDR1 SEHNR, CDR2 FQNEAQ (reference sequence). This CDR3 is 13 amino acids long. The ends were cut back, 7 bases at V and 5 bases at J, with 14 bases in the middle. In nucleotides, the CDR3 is TGTGCCAGCACCCCAGGGGCGCGGACTGAAGCTTTCTTT. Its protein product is CASTPGARTEAFF.

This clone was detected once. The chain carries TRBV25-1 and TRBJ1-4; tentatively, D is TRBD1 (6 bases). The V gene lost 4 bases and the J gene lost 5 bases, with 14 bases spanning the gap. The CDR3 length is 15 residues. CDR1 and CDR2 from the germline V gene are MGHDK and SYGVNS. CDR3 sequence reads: CASSANSGVNEKLFF. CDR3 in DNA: TGTGCCAGCAGTGCTAACTCAGGGGTAAATGAAAAACTGTTTTTT. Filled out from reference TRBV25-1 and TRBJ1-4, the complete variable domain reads EADIYQTPRYLVIGTGKKITLECSQTMGHDKMYWYQQDPGMELHLIHYSYGVNSTEKGDLSSESTVSRIRTEHFPLTLESARPSHTSQYLCASSANSGVNEKLFFGSGTQLSVL.

The CDR3 reads CASSMGVGRVADTQYF. The DNA for the CDR3 is TGTGCCAGTAGTATGGGTGTTGGCAGGGTCGCAGATACGCAGTATTTT. The chain couples TRBV19 to TRBJ2-3; possible D gene TRBD1, 5 bases. Germline values: CDR1 LNHDA, CDR2 SQIVND (reference sequence). The V gene lost 3 bases and the J gene lost 4 bases, with 17 bases spanning the gap. The CDR3 spans 16 residues.

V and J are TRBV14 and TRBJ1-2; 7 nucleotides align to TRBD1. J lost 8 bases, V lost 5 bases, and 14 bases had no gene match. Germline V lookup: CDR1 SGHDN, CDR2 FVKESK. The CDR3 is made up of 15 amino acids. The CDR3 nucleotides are TGTGCCAGCAGCGGACCGGGACAGTTGCATGTGGGCTACACCTTC. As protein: CASSGPGQLHVGYTF. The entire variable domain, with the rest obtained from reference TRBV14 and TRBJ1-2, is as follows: EAGVTQFPSHSVIEKGQTVTLRCDPISGHDNLYWYRRVMGKEIKFLLHFVKESKQDESGMPNNRFLAERTGGTYSTLKVQPAELEDSGVYFCASSGPGQLHVGYTFGSGTRLTVV.

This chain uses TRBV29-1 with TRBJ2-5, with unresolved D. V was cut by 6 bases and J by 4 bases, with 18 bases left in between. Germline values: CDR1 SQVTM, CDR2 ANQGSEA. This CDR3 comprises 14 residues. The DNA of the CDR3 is TGCAGCGTGGCCATCACCCTACCGGGAGAGACCCAGTACTTC. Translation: CSVAITLPGETQYF.

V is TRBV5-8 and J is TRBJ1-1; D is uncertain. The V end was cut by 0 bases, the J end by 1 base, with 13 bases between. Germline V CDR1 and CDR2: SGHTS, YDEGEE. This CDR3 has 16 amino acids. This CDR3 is CASSLGAPIKNTEAFF. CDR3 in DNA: TGTGCCAGCAGCTTGGGGGCCCCCATCAAGAACACTGAAGCTTTCTTT.

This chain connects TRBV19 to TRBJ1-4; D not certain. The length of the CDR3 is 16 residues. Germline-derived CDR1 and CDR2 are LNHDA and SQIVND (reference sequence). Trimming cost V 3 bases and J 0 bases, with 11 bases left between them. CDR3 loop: CASSIGRPATNEKLFF. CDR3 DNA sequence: TGTGCCAGTAGTATCGGTCGTCCGGCAACTAATGAAAAACTGTTTTTT.

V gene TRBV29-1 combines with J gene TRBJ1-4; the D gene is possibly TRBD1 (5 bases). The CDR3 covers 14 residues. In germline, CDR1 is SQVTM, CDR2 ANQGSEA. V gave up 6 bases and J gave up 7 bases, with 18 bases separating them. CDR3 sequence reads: CSVYPGLPGEKLFF. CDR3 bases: TGCAGCGTCTATCCGGGACTCCCGGGTGAAAAACTGTTTTTT.

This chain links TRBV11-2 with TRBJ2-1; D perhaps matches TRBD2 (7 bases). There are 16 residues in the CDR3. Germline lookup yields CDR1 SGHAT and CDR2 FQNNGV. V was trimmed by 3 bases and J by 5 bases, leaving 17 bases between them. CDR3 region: CASSFLGGRGNNEQFF. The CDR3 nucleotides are TGTGCCAGCAGCTTCTTAGGGGGGAGGGGGAACAATGAGCAGTTCTTC. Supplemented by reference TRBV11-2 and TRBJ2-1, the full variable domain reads EAGVAQSPRYKIIEKRQSVAFWCNPISGHATLYWYQQILGQGPKLLIQFQNNGVVDDSQLPKDRFSAERLKGVDSTLKIQPAKLEDSAVYLCASSFLGGRGNNEQFFGPGTRLTVL.

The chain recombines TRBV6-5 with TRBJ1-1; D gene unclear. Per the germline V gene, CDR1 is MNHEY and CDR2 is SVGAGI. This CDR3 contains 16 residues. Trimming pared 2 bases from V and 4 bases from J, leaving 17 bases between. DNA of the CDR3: TGTGCCAGCAGTTACGTGAGGCGACCGCTCCCCACTGAAGCTTTCTTT. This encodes CASSYVRRPLPTEAFF.

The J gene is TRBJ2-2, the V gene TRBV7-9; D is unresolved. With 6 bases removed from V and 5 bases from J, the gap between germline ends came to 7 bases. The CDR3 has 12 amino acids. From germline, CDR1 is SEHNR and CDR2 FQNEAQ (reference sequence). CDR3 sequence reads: CASRPTTGELFF. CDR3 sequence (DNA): TGTGCCAGCAGACCTACTACCGGGGAGCTGTTTTTT.

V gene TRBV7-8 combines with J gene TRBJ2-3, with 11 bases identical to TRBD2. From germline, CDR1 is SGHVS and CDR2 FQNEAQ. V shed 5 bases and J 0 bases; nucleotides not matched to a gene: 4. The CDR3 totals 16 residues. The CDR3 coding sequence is TGTGCCAGCAGCCCGTTAGCGGGGGGGAGCACAGATACGCAGTATTTT. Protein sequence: CASSPLAGGSTDTQYF.

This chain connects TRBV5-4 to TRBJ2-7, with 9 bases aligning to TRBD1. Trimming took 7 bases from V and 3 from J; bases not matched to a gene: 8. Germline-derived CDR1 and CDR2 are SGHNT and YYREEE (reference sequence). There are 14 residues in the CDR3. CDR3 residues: CASSPGQGNYEQYF. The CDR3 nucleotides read TGTGCCAGCTCCCCGGGACAGGGCAACTACGAGCAGTACTTC.

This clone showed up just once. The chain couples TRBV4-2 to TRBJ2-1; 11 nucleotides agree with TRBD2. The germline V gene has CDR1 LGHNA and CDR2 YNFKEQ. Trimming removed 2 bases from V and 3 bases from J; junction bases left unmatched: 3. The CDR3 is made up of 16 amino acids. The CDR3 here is CASSQLLAGDYNEQFF. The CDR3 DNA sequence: TGTGCCAGCAGCCAACTACTAGCGGGGGACTACAATGAGCAGTTCTTC.

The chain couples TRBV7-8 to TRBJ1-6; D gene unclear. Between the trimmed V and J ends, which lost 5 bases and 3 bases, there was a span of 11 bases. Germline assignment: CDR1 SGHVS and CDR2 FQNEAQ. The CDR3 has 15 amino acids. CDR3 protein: CASSERRSYNSPLHF. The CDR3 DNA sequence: TGTGCCAGCAGCGAACGACGGAGCTATAATTCACCCCTCCACTTT.

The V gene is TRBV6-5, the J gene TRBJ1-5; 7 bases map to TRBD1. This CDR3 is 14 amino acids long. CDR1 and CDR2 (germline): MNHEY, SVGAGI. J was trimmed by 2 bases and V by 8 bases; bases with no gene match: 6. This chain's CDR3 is CASLGGPGNQPQHF. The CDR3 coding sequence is TGTGCCAGCCTAGGGGGCCCAGGCAATCAGCCCCAGCATTTT.

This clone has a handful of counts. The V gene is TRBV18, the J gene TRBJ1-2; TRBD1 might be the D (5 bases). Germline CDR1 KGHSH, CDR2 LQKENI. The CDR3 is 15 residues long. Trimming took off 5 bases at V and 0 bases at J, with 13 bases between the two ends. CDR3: CASSWGIEPNYGYTF. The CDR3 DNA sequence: TGTGCCAGCTCATGGGGCATAGAACCTAACTATGGCTACACCTTC.

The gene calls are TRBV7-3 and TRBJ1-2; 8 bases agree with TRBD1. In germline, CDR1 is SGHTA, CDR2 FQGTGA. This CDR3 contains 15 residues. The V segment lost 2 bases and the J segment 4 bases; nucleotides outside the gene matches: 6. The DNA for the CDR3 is TGTGCCAGCAGCTTAGGAGGACAGGGTGGCTATGGCTACACCTTC. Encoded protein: CASSLGGQGGYGYTF. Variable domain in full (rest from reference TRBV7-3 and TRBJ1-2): GAGVSQTPSNKVTEKGKYVELRCDPISGHTALYWYRQSLGQGPEFLIYFQGTGAADDSGLPNDRFFAVRPEGSVSTLKIQRTERGDSAVYLCASSLGGQGGYGYTFGSGTRLTVV.